These 10 T cell receptor beta chains originate from one sample sequenced in a study of blood T cell repertoires in COVID-19. TCRdb's copy holds only in-frame clones and misses some; the assay was immunoSEQ multiplex PCR. The top ten hold 6% of the sample, which has fewer than 350,000 clones, about 83% seen once. Sequences were obtained from PBMCs or T cells enriched from blood (not recorded which). Every receptor here comes from a woman in her 40s who had recovered from COVID-19.

V is TRBV6-6 and J is TRBJ1-1; the match to TRBD1 covers 7 bases. V dropped 4 bases and J dropped 1; count of bases not matched to a gene: 6. The CDR3 covers 15 residues. CDR1 and CDR2 from the germline V gene are MNHNY and SVGAGI (reference sequence). CDR3 nucleotides: TGTGCCAGCAGTTCCTCGGACAGGAGGAACACTGAAGCTTTCTTT. This codes for CASSSSDRRNTEAFF.

The V and J genes are TRBV11-3 and TRBJ2-4, with unresolved D. V shed 5 bases and J shed 9 bases, with 11 bases lying between them. CDR1 and CDR2 (germline): SGHNT, YENEEA. This CDR3 has 12 amino acids. The CDR3 nucleotides read TGTGCCAGCAGCCTCTCGGGTGGCATTCAGTACTTC. Residues: CASSLSGGIQYF.

A few counts support this clone. The rearrangement links TRBV7-2 to TRBJ1-6; D is possibly TRBD1 (5 bases). Trimming left V 1 base short and J 9 bases short, with 16 bases between. Germline CDR1 and CDR2: SGHTA and FQGNSA. The CDR3 sequence is 16 residues long. This chain's CDR3 is CASSLVGGTGGSPLHF. The CDR3 DNA is TGTGCCAGCAGCTTAGTCGGCGGGACCGGGGGTTCACCCCTCCACTTT.

This clone turned up a few times. This chain uses TRBV24-1 with TRBJ2-5; a weak D match, TRBD2 (6 bases). CDR3 length: 13 residues. Trimming shortened V by 10 bases and J by 4 bases, and 15 bases separated the two germline ends. Germline assignment: CDR1 KGHDR and CDR2 SFDVKD. CDR3 in DNA: TGTGCCACTCCTATGGGGGACTCAGAGACCCAGTACTTC. This translates into CATPMGDSETQYF.

This clone is a singleton in its sample. Other nucleotide sequences in the sample specify the same CDR3. The chain uses TRBV28 and TRBJ1-1, with D maybe TRBD1 (5 bases). In germline, CDR1 is MDHEN, CDR2 SYDVKM. This CDR3 contains 13 residues. CDR3 nucleotide sequence: TGTGCTACTTTAGCGCGGGGGGATACTGAAGCTTTCTTT. Residues: CATLARGDTEAFF.

The chain is built from TRBV6-2 or TRBV6-3 and TRBJ2-3; TRBD2 agrees at 10 bases. The trim removed 5 bases at V and 1 base at J, leaving 0 bases unmatched. CDR1 and CDR2 (germline): MNHEY, SVGEGT. The CDR3 has 14 amino acids. In DNA, the CDR3 is TGTGCCAGCAGTGGGACTAGCGGCACAGATACGCAGTATTTT. It codes for CASSGTSGTDTQYF.

This chain connects TRBV6-6 to TRBJ1-5; TRBD1 matches at 11 bases. Unmatched junction bases numbered 3, after V lost 4 bases and J lost 1 base. The CDR3 totals 16 residues. The germline gives CDR1 MNHNY, CDR2 SVGAGI (reference sequence). CDR3 sequence (DNA): TGTGCCAGCAGTTGGGGACAGGGGGGAAGCAATCAGCCCCAGCATTTT. Translated: CASSWGQGGSNQPQHF.

The chain recombines TRBV19 with TRBJ1-4; tentative D call: TRBD1 (5 bases). Trimming took 6 bases from V and 3 from J, leaving 14 bases between them. Germline CDR1 reads LNHDA; CDR2 reads SQIVND (reference sequence). This CDR3 has 15 amino acids. The chain's CDR3 is CASSDGGQSNEKLFF. The DNA of the CDR3 is TGTGCCAGTAGCGACGGGGGTCAATCTAATGAAAAACTGTTTTTT.

V gene TRBV7-2 combines with J gene TRBJ2-1, with 9 bases aligning to TRBD2. The CDR3 is made up of 17 amino acids. With V trimmed by 5 bases and J by 0 bases, 8 bases remained unmatched. Germline-derived CDR1 and CDR2 are SGHTA and FQGNSA. CDR3: CASSGRGGGASYNEQFF. The CDR3 region has the DNA TGTGCCAGCAGCGGGAGAGGCGGGGGGGCCTCCTACAATGAGCAGTTCTTC. Combining the CDR3 with reference TRBV7-2 and TRBJ2-1 gives the whole variable domain GAGVSQSPSNKVTEKGKDVELRCDPISGHTALYWYRQSLGQGLEFLIYFQGNSAPDKSGLPSDRFSAERTGGSVSTLTIQRTQQEDSAVYLCASSGRGGGASYNEQFFGPGTRLTVL.

The V and J genes are TRBV6-5 and TRBJ2-1, with D possibly being TRBD2 (6 bases). V gave up 0 bases and J gave up 5 bases, with 14 bases separating them. CDR3 size: 16 residues. The germline CDR1 and CDR2 sequences are MNHEY and SVGAGI. The chain's CDR3 is CASSYSSAGYHNEQFF. The CDR3 region has the DNA TGTGCCAGCAGTTACTCCTCGGCGGGATACCACAATGAGCAGTTCTTC.